The sequence of this T cell receptor (beta chain) was determined in a study of blood T cell repertoires in COVID-19. Here immunoSEQ multiplex PCR was the method, and the copy in TCRdb shows in-frame clones only, minus some. The sample includes about 87,000 clones, 85% to 90% of them seen just once. Germline lookup yields CDR1 SGHDN and CDR2 FVKESK. With 1 base removed from V and 4 bases from J, the gap between germline ends came to 13 bases. The CDR3 covers 16 residues. The sequence derives from a man aged 35 to 55 with acute or convalescent COVID-19. The rearrangement joins TRBV14 to TRBJ2-2; D unclear. Material for sequencing was peripheral blood. In nucleotides, the CDR3 is TGTGCCAGCAGCCAAGCCGTAAGGCCGGGCACCGGGGAGCTGTTTTTT. It translates to CASSQAVRPGTGELFF.